The rows below give T cell receptor beta chains drawn from one sample of a study of cytomegalovirus exposure and HLA in healthy donors. The table came from immunoSEQ multiplex PCR; TCRdb's copy has only in-frame clones and leaves some out. Among about 150,000 clones listed, roughly 87% were seen once. The sequenced material came from PBMCs. The receptors originated from a young man in good health and CMV-seropositive. Each CDR3 is given with its conserved first and last residue.

TRBJ2-1	TRBV6-1	CASSEALAGFYEQFF
TRBJ1-1	TRBV29-1	CSVGEGTEAFF
TRBJ1-4	TRBV6-5	CASSPGGEHEKLFF
TRBJ1-1	TRBV5-1	CASSAGTGDTGNLIAFF
TRBJ2-3	TRBV7-3	CASSPRTGTDTQYF
TRBJ2-7	TRBV4-2	CASSQDGAGDQEQYF
TRBJ1-1	TRBV2	CASLSLNTEAFF
TRBJ2-1	TRBV7-6	CASSLPLAGGRLDEQFF
TRBJ2-5	TRBV6-1	CASSSGGAGETQYF
TRBJ2-2	TRBV30	CAWSKGQLNTGELFF
TRBJ1-3	TRBV13	CASTSQVAGNTIYF
TRBJ2-1	TRBV9	CASSGPGGNEQFF
TRBJ1-2	TRBV7-9	CASSLTGQEAYTF
TRBJ1-2	TRBV27	CASSFAGDMGGYTF
TRBJ1-5	TRBV30	CAWSEKEGQGNQPQHF
TRBJ1-1	TRBV27	CASCAGGLNTEAFF
TRBJ2-7	TRBV7-6	CASSLGTGPLSEQYF
TRBJ1-4	TRBV5-1	CASSVRGQGEKLFF
TRBJ2-1	TRBV25-1	CASSEAGGSYNEQFF
TRBJ1-3	TRBV20-1	CSPVAGNTIYF
TRBJ1-1	TRBV13	CASSSTGQGDPEAFF
TRBJ1-2	TRBV20-1	CSAREGYGYTF
TRBJ2-3	TRBV6-1	CASSPQGLTDTQYF
TRBJ2-1	TRBV6-5	CASSYSIQTGRNEQFF
TRBJ2-3	TRBV30	CAWSGTGKRLAGGTDTQYF
TRBJ1-2	TRBV27	CASSSNPNYGYTF
TRBJ2-2	TRBV7-3	CASTSGLAAGELFF
TRBJ1-3	TRBV9	CASSVDGGWAGNTIYF
TRBJ1-2	TRBV6-6	CASSPGEGQGRGYTF
TRBJ2-5	TRBV5-4	CASSSASGRVQETQYF
TRBJ1-1	TRBV13	CASSERGMNTEAFF
TRBJ1-2	TRBV5-6	CASSFLGADYGYTF